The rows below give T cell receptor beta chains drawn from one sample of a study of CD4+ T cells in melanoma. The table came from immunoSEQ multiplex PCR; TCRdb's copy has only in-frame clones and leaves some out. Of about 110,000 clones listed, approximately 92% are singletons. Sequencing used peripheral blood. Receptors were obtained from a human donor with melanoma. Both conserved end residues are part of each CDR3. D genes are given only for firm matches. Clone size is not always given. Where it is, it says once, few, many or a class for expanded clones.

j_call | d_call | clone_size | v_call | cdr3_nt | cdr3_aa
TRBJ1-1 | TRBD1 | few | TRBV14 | TGTGCCAGCAGCCCCAACTACGACAGGGTGAGGATCACTGAAGCTTTCTTT | CASSPNYDRVRITEAFF
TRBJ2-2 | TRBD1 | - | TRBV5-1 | TGCGCCAGCAGCGTGGACAGGGTCGGCACCGGGGAGCTGTTTTTT | CASSVDRVGTGELFF
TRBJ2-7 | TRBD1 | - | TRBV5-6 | TGTGCCAGCAGCTTGCTACAGGGGAACGAGCAGTACTTC | CASSLLQGNEQYF
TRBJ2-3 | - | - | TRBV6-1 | TGTGCCAGCAAATCGGGTCTCTCGCGCACAGATACGCAGTATTTT | CASKSGLSRTDTQYF
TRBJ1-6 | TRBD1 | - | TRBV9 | TGTGCCAGCAGCGTCGGAGGGGGCCTGGGTAATTCACCCCTCCACTTT | CASSVGGGLGNSPLHF
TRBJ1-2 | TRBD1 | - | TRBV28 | TGTGCCAGCACCTTCCTAATGGACAGGCCCACTAACTATGGCTACACCTTC | CASTFLMDRPTNYGYTF
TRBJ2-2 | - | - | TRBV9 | TGTGCCAGCAGCGTAGGGACACAGGCAGCCGGGGAGCTGTTTTTT | CASSVGTQAAGELFF
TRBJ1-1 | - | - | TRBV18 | TGTGCCAGCTCCCACAGGGCTACTGAAGCTTTCTTT | CASSHRATEAFF
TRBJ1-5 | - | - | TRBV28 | TGTGCCAGCAGTTTAACAGGTCTTTATAATCAGCCCCAGCATTTT | CASSLTGLYNQPQHF
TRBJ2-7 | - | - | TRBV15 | TGTGCCACCAGCGGCGAGACAGGTAGGAGATACGAGCAGTACTTC | CATSGETGRRYEQYF
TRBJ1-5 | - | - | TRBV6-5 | TGTGCCAGCAGTTACTTAGCTCAGCCCCAGCATTTT | CASSYLAQPQHF
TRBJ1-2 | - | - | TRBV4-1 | TGCGCCAGCAGAGGCGCGGATGGCTACACCTTC | CASRGADGYTF
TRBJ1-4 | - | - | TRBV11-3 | TGTGCCAGCAGCTTCTTCTGGGTTCTAAGAAAACTGTTTTTT | CASSFFWVLRKLFF
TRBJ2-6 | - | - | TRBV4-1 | TGCGCCAGCAGCCAAGGGCGACAGGCTGGGGCCAACGTCCTGACTTTC | CASSQGRQAGANVLTF
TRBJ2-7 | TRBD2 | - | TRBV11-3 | TGTGCCAGCAGCTTAGCCGGTAGCGGGGGGCCCTACGAGCAGTACTTC | CASSLAGSGGPYEQYF
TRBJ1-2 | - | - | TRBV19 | TGTGCCAGTAGTACTGACAGACCCTATGGCTACACCTTC | CASSTDRPYGYTF
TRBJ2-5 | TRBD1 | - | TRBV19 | TGTGCCAGTAGTATTGGACAGGGAGTATCGGGAGAGACCCAGTACTTC | CASSIGQGVSGETQYF
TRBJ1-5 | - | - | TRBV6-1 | TGTGCCAGCAGTGAAAGGGCAGGACGTCAGCCCCAGCATTTT | CASSERAGRQPQHF
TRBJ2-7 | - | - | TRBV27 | TGTGCCAGCAGCTCTGGGCAGGGTCTAAGCTACGAGCAGTACTTC | CASSSGQGLSYEQYF
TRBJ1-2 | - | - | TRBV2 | TGTGCCAGCAGTCCCGAGGGGGGAGTGTATGGCTACACCTTC | CASSPEGGVYGYTF
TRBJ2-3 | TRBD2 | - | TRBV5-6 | TGTGCCAGCAGCTTTTTAGCGGGACGGAATTCTGATACGCAGTATTTT | CASSFLAGRNSDTQYF
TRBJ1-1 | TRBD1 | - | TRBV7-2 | TGTGCCAGCAGCGATCGTTGGACAGGGAGCTTTGAAGCTTTCTTT | CASSDRWTGSFEAFF
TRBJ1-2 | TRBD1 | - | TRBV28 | TGTGCCAGCAGTGATGCAACTTCAGGGGGATTCTATGGCTACACCTTC | CASSDATSGGFYGYTF
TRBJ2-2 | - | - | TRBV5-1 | TGCGCCAGCAGCTTGGAGGGGGGGCGCACCGGGGAGCTGTTTTTT | CASSLEGGRTGELFF
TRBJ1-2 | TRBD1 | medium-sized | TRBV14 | TGTGCCAGCAGCCCCACCAGGACAGGGGGCAGGGGCTACACCTTC | CASSPTRTGGRGYTF
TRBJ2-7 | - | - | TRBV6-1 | TGTGCCAGCAGTGTCCGACAGGGAGGAGCCTACGAGCAGTACTTC | CASSVRQGGAYEQYF
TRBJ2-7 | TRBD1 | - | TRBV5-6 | TGTGCCAGCAGCTTGAAGGGGGCCTTGGGCGAGCAGTACTTC | CASSLKGALGEQYF
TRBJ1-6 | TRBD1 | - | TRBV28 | TGTGCCAGCAGTACTGGAGGGACAGGGCTATATTCACCCCTCCACTTT | CASSTGGTGLYSPLHF
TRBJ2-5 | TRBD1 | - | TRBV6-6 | TGTGCCAGCATGACAGGGAGTGGTCAAGAGACCCAGTACTTC | CASMTGSGQETQYF
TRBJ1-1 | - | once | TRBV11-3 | TGTGCCAGCAGCTTAGATGGGCGACGGGACACTGAAGCTTTCTTT | CASSLDGRRDTEAFF
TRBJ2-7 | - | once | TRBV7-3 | TGTGCCAGCAGCGCAAATGGGGGTGAGCAGTACTTC | CASSANGGEQYF
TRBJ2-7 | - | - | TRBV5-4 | TGTGCCAGCAGCTTGGCGGGCTCCTACGAGCAGTACTTC | CASSLAGSYEQYF
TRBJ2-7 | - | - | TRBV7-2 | TGTGCCAGCAGCCTCAGTCCTGTTTACGAGCAGTACTTC | CASSLSPVYEQYF
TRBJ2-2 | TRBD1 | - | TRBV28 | TGTGCCAGCAGTTTATTACAGGGGGGCACCGGGGAGCTGTTTTTT | CASSLLQGGTGELFF
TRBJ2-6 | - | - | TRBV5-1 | TGCGCCAGCAGCTTGACCGGGGCCAACGTCCTGACTTTC | CASSLTGANVLTF
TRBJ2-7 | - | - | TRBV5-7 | TGTGCCAGCAGCTTGGAGAGGTGGTGCGAGCAGTACTTC | CASSLERWCEQYF
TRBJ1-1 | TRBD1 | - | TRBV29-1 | TGCAGCGCCCAGGGACAGCAGAACACTGAAGCTTTCTTT | CSAQGQQNTEAFF
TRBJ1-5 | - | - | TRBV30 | TGTGCCTGGAGTGTAGGGGACGAACCCCAGCATTTT | CAWSVGDEPQHF
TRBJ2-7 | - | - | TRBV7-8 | TGTGCCAGCAGACCCAGGGAAGGATTTTACGAGCAGTACTTC | CASRPREGFYEQYF
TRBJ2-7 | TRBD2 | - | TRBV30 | TGTGCCTGGAGTGTTTATATGGGGGAGGGCTACGAGCAGTACTTC | CAWSVYMGEGYEQYF
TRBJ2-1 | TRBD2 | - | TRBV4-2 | TGTGCCAGCAGCCATGCCGGCGGGGGGGCTTTTGGAAATGAGCAGTTCTTC | CASSHAGGGAFGNEQFF
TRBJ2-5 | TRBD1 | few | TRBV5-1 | TGCGCCAGCAATTCAGGGGGCCAAGAGACCCAGTACTTC | CASNSGGQETQYF
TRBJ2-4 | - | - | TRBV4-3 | TGCGCCAGCAGCCAAGATCTCGGGGCCAAAAACATTCAGTACTTC | CASSQDLGAKNIQYF
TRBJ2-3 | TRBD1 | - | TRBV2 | TGTGCCAGCAGTGAAAGGGGGACAGGGGCCCCAGATACGCAGTATTTT | CASSERGTGAPDTQYF
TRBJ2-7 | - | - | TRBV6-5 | TGTGCCAGCAGCCAAAGCGGTGACTACGAGCAGTACTTC | CASSQSGDYEQYF
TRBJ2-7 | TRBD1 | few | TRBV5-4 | TGTGCCAGCAGCTTCGACAGGGGGCACGAGCAGTACTTC | CASSFDRGHEQYF
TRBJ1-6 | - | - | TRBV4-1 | TGCGCCAGCAGCCAAGAGATATCTTTAGGTAATTCACCCCTCCACTTT | CASSQEISLGNSPLHF
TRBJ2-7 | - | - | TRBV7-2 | TGTGCCAGCAGCTACGGCGGGGTCTCCTACGAGCAGTACTTC | CASSYGGVSYEQYF
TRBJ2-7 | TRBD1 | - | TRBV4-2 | TGTGCCAGCAGCCAAGTTGGACAGGGCGAGCAGTACTTC | CASSQVGQGEQYF
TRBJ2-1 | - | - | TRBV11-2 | TGTGCCAGCAGCTTAGGATCTCAGCAGTTCTTC | CASSLGSQQFF
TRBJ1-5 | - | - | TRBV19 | TGTGCCAGTAGACACCCCCCTCGGACCGGAGACTATAGCAATCAGCCCCAGCATTTT | CASRHPPRTGDYSNQPQHF
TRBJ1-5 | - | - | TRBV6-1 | TGTGCCAGCCGGGTTGATAGGGACGCCAATCAGCCCCAGCATTTT | CASRVDRDANQPQHF
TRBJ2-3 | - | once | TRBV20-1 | TGCAGTGCCCCTACAGATACGCAGTATTTT | CSAPTDTQYF
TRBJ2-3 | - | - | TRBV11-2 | TGTGCCAGCAGCTTAGATCCGTCACGGGCTACGCAGTATTTT | CASSLDPSRATQYF
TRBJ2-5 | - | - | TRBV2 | TGTGCCAGCAGTCAGGGGTCCCAAGAGACCCAGTACTTC | CASSQGSQETQYF
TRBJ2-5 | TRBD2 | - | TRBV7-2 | TGTGCCAGCAGCCCTAGCGGGAGGATTCAAGAGACCCAGTACTTC | CASSPSGRIQETQYF
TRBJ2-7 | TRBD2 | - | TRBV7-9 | TGTGCCAGCAGCTTTTCGGGAGGGAGGAACGAGCAGTACTTC | CASSFSGGRNEQYF